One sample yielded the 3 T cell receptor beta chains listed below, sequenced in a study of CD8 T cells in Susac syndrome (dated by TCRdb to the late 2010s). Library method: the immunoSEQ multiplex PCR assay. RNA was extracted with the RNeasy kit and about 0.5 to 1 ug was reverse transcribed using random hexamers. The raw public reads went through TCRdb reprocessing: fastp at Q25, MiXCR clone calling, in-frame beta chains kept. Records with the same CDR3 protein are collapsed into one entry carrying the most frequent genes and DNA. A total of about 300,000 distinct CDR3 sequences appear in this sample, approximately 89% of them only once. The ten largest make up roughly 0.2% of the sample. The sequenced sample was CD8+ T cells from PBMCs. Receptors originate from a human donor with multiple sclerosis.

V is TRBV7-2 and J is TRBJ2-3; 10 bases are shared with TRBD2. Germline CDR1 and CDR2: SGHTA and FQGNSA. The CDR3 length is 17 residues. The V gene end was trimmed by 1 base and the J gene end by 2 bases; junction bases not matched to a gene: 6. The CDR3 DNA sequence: TGTGCCAGCAGCTTAGTGTCCAGCGGGAGGGACACAGATACGCAGTATTTT. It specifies CASSLVSSGRDTDTQYF.

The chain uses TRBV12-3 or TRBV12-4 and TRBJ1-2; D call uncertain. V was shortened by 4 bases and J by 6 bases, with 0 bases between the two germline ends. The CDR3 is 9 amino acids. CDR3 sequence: CASSYGYTF. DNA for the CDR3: TGTGCCAGCAGTTATGGCTACACCTTC.

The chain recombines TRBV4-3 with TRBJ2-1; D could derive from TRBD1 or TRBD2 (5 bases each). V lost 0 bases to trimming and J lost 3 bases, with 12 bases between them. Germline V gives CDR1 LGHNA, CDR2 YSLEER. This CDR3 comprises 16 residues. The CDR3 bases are TGCGCCAGCAGCCAAGATCCGGGGCTAGGCTACAATGAGCAGTTCTTC. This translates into CASSQDPGLGYNEQFF.